The clone carrying this T cell receptor (beta chain) has a handful of counts. Antigen specificity is unknown. This record comes from a study of T-cell memory formation after mild COVID-19. Turning to the study itself: Clustering of TCRs was largely donor specific.

General study findings and limits: Shrinking CD4+ clones resided mostly in CM and EM, and CD8+ ones in EMRA. The study detected some responding clones in pre-infection memory, suggesting cross-reactive memory joined.

Trimming removed 4 bases from V and 2 bases from J, with 12 bases in between. Per the germline V gene, CDR1 is SQVTM and CDR2 is ANQGSEA. This CDR3 is 14 amino acids long. Constant-segment-primed 5'RACE gave TCR alpha and TCR beta cDNA libraries with sample barcodes and UMIs. TCRdb reprocessed the 5' RACE reads via MiXCR and lists one record per CDR3 protein. This sample yields about 610,000 distinct CDR3 sequences, of which 15% to 20% are seen a single time; approximately 8.1% belongs to the top ten. V and J are TRBV29-1 and TRBJ2-1; D gene ambiguous. This clonotype was sampled from an adult woman who had mild COVID-19 (a few samples of this study predate the infection). Cell type and time point are not known. Sequencing used PBMCs or a T cell subset sorted from them (not recorded which). The CDR3 protein is CSVVSYGPYNEQFF. Here the CDR3 DNA reads TGCAGCGTTGTATCTTACGGGCCCTACAATGAGCAGTTCTTC.